This passage covers 21 T cell receptor beta chains from one sample sequenced in a study of healthy donors' naive CD4 and CD8 T cells. A linear amplification protocol produced the TCR libraries from about 0.45 ug of total RNA. TCRdb ran MiXCR on the reads and lists one entry per CDR3 protein. The sample records 150,000 to 200,000 distinct CDR3 sequences, over 60% being singletons. Material for sequencing was naive CD4+ and CD8+ T cells sorted from blood, pooled from several donors. The receptors here all came from a pool of human donors in good health; the sample pools cells from several healthy donors.

The count of this clonotype is one. The chain couples TRBV27 to TRBJ2-1; D is tentatively TRBD1 or TRBD2 (5 bases each). CDR3 length: 13 amino acids. Germline loops: CDR1 MNHEY, CDR2 SMNVEV (reference sequence). Between the trimmed V and J ends, which lost 2 bases and 12 bases, there was a span of 14 bases. The CDR3 DNA follows: TGTGCCAGCAGTTTAGGAGAGCTTGGGGGGCAGTTCTTC. It codes for CASSLGELGGQFF.

The chain couples TRBV29-1 to TRBJ1-3; no reliable D call. Trimming removed 6 bases from V and 0 bases from J, with 9 bases in between. The CDR3 consists of 13 residues. Germline CDR1 and CDR2: SQVTM and ANQGSEA. CDR3 in DNA: TGCAGCGTGGCTCGTGACTCTGGAAACACCATATATTTT. Its translation is CSVARDSGNTIYF.

This clonotype showed up just a few times. The chain is built from TRBV29-1 and TRBJ2-3; D ambiguous. V was shortened by 4 bases and J by 2 bases, with 13 bases between the two germline ends. CDR1 is SQVTM and CDR2 is ANQGSEA in the germline V gene. The CDR3 totals 14 residues. CDR3 nucleotides: TGCAGCGTTGTAAGGAAAGACCCCACAGATACGCAGTATTTT. Encoded protein: CSVVRKDPTDTQYF.

The V gene is TRBV6-5, the J gene TRBJ1-2; D may be TRBD1 (6 bases). V lost 2 bases and J lost 4, with 11 bases in between. Germline V gives CDR1 MNHEY, CDR2 SVGAGI. This CDR3 spans 14 amino acids. The CDR3 reads CASSYLMGAYGYTF. The CDR3 nucleotides are TGTGCCAGCAGTTACCTCATGGGGGCCTATGGCTACACCTTC.

The rearrangement joins TRBV15 to TRBJ2-3; unclear D gene. V lost 0 bases, J lost 1 base, and 8 bases lay in between. Germline CDR1 and CDR2: LNHNV and YYDKDF (reference sequence). The CDR3 is made up of 15 amino acids. The CDR3 protein is CATSRDQPGTDTQYF. CDR3 nucleotides: TGTGCCACCAGCAGAGACCAACCGGGCACAGATACGCAGTATTTT. Together with reference TRBV15 and TRBJ2-3, the CDR3 gives the full variable domain: DAMVIQNPRYQVTQFGKPVTLSCSQTLNHNVMYWYQQKSSQAPKLLFHYYDKDFNNEADTPDNFQSRRPNTSFCFLDIRSPGLGDTAMYLCATSRDQPGTDTQYFGPGTRLTVL.

Note on this clonotype: The junction and the germline gene differ at one end; a read error may be behind it. This chain joins TRBV18 and TRBJ2-1, with a possible D match to TRBD2 (6 bases). This CDR3 is 14 amino acids long. Germline lookup yields CDR1 KGHSH and CDR2 LQKENI. The CDR3: CASSAGLSSNEQFF. CDR3 DNA sequence: TGTGCCAGCTCCGCGGGATTATCCTCCAATGAGCAGTTCTTC.

This sequence joins TRBV7-8 and TRBJ2-1; possibly TRBD2 for D (5 bases). Germline V CDR1 and CDR2: SGHVS, FQNEAQ. Trimming removed 2 bases from V and 7 bases from J, with 18 bases in between. This CDR3 is 16 amino acids long. CDR3 DNA: TGTGCCAGCAGCTTAAACGAGATAGAGTCGGGGAATGAGCAGTTCTTC. The encoded protein is CASSLNEIESGNEQFF. Variable domain in full (rest from reference TRBV7-8 and TRBJ2-1): GAGVSQSPRYKVAKRGQDVALRCDPISGHVSLFWYQQALGQGPEFLTYFQNEAQLDKSGLPSDRFFAERPEGSVSTLKIQRTQQEDSAVYLCASSLNEIESGNEQFFGPGTRLTVL.

This sequence joins TRBV7-9 and TRBJ1-2, with D tentatively TRBD1 (5 bases). Germline CDR1 reads SEHNR; CDR2 reads FQNEAQ (reference sequence). Trimming left V 1 base short and J 0 bases short, with 9 bases between. The CDR3 length is 15 residues. DNA for the CDR3: TGTGCCAGCAGCTTAGGACAGTCCGCTAACTATGGCTACACCTTC. Its translation is CASSLGQSANYGYTF.

This clonotype has just a few counts. The chain uses TRBV12-3 or TRBV12-4 and TRBJ1-1; D is unresolved. Trimming shortened V by 2 bases and J by 1 base, and 5 bases separated the two germline ends. The CDR3 totals 13 residues. The CDR3 nucleotides are TGTGCCAGCAGTTTATACCGGAACACTGAAGCTTTCTTT. It codes for CASSLYRNTEAFF.

This clonotype appeared a single time. V and J are TRBV27 and TRBJ1-2, with TRBD1 identical over 8 bases. With V trimmed by 5 bases and J by 2 bases, 4 bases remained unmatched. The CDR3 extends over 14 amino acids. The germline CDR1 and CDR2 sequences are MNHEY and SMNVEV (reference sequence). Here the CDR3 reads CASSLQGANYGYTF. Here the CDR3 DNA reads TGTGCCAGCAGTCTGCAGGGGGCAAACTATGGCTACACCTTC.

The rearrangement links TRBV6-5 to TRBJ1-2; possible D gene TRBD1, 6 bases. The CDR3 is 14 amino acids. Per germline, CDR1 MNHEY and CDR2 SVGAGI. The V gene lost 2 bases and the J gene lost 8 bases, with 15 bases spanning the gap. This CDR3 reads CASSYRGQIGGYTF. The CDR3 nucleotides are TGTGCCAGCAGTTACAGAGGACAGATTGGCGGCTACACCTTC.

The CDR3 region has the DNA TGTGCCAGCAGCTTGGATGCGACTACGAACACTGAAGCTTTCTTT. This translates into CASSLDATTNTEAFF. The chain carries TRBV5-4 and TRBJ1-1, with no clear D. V lost 0 bases and J 1 base, leaving 10 bases between the germline ends. The length of the CDR3 is 15 residues. The germline gives CDR1 SGHNT, CDR2 YYREEE (reference sequence).

The chain has TRBV19 and TRBJ1-5, with D hard to call. The V end lost 3 bases, the J end lost 4 bases, and 7 bases lay between the germline ends. The CDR3 has 13 residues. Per the germline V gene, CDR1 is LNHDA and CDR2 is SQIVND (reference sequence). In nucleotides, the CDR3 is TGTGCCAGTAGTATTGTGCAAAATCAGCCCCAGCATTTT. This sequence encodes CASSIVQNQPQHF.

The chain employs TRBV5-4 and TRBJ2-5; possibly TRBD2 for D (6 bases). The CDR3 is 15 amino acids. CDR1 is SGHNT and CDR2 is YYREEE in the germline V gene (reference sequence). The V and J ends lost 3 bases and 3 bases respectively, with 15 bases between them. The CDR3 DNA reads as TGTGCCAGCAGCTCTCTACCTCCGGGGGAAGAGACCCAGTACTTC. Protein: CASSSLPPGEETQYF.

The chain carries TRBV29-1 and TRBJ2-3; possibly TRBD1 for D (6 bases). The germline gives CDR1 SQVTM, CDR2 ANQGSEA. V lost 5 bases and J 2 bases, leaving 14 bases between the germline ends. The length of the CDR3 is 14 residues. CDR3 sequence reads: CSVTGYGSTDTQYF. As DNA, the CDR3 is TGCAGCGTTACAGGGTACGGCTCCACAGATACGCAGTATTTT.

The rearrangement uses TRBV29-1 and TRBJ2-2, with D tentatively TRBD2 (5 bases). Trimming cost V 7 bases and J 0 bases, with 12 bases left between them. CDR1 is SQVTM and CDR2 is ANQGSEA in the germline V gene. This CDR3 comprises 14 residues. The CDR3 nucleotides are TGCAGCGCCTCATCCGGGGCGAACACCGGGGAGCTGTTTTTT. Protein sequence: CSASSGANTGELFF.

The V and J genes are TRBV29-1 and TRBJ1-1; unclear D gene. The CDR3 is 13 residues long. V was pared by 3 bases and J by 7 bases, with 15 bases between. Germline V gene sequence: CDR1 SQVTM, CDR2 ANQGSEA. The CDR3 loop reads CSVDRAQAYEAFF. The CDR3 DNA reads as TGCAGCGTTGATCGTGCGCAGGCCTATGAAGCTTTCTTT.

This sequence joins TRBV6-5 and TRBJ2-5; weak D call: TRBD2 (7 bases). Deletions cut 3 bases from V and 5 bases from J, with 13 bases between. CDR3 length: 14 residues. Per germline, CDR1 MNHEY and CDR2 SVGAGI. This CDR3 reads CASSYNREGETQYF. The CDR3 coding sequence is TGTGCCAGCAGTTATAACAGGGAGGGCGAGACCCAGTACTTC.

J is TRBJ2-3 and V is TRBV29-1; D unclear. The CDR3 totals 13 residues. V shed 6 bases and J shed 4 bases, with 14 bases lying between them. CDR1 SQVTM and CDR2 ANQGSEA come from the germline V gene. The CDR3 region is CSVDRRGADTQYF. CDR3 nucleotides: TGCAGCGTCGACCGTCGAGGTGCAGATACGCAGTATTTT.

The J gene is TRBJ1-2, the V gene TRBV29-1; D is possibly TRBD1 (6 bases). V was shortened by 0 bases and J by 5 bases, with 22 bases between the two germline ends. The CDR3 totals 17 residues. Germline V gene sequence: CDR1 SQVTM, CDR2 ANQGSEA. The CDR3 DNA is TGCAGCGTTGAAGACCTTTCCCCAACCAGGGGTCCTTATGGCTACACCTTC. Protein: CSVEDLSPTRGPYGYTF.

The chain combines TRBV30 with TRBJ1-2, with unresolved D. Per germline, CDR1 GTSNPN and CDR2 SVGIG (reference sequence). The V end was cut by 5 bases, the J end by 5 bases, with 21 bases between. This CDR3 is built from 15 residues. CDR3 protein: CAWAAGIRRRYGYTF. The CDR3 region has the DNA TGTGCCTGGGCGGCCGGGATACGTCGGCGGTATGGCTACACCTTC.